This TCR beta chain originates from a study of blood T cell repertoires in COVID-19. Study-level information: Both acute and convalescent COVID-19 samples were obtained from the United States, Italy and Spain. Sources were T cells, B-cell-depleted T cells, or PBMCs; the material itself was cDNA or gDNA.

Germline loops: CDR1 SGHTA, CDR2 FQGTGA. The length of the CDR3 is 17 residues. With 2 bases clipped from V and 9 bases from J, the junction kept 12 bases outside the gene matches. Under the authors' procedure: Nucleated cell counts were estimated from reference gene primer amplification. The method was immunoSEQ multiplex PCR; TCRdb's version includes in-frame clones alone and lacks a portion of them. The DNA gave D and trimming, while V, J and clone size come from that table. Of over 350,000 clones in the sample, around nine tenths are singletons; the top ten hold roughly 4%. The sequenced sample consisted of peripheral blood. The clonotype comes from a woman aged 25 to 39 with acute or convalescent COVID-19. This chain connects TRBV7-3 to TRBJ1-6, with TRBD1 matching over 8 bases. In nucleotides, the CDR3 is TGTGCCAGCAGCTTATTCCACGCAGGGGGCACTCTTTCACCCCTCCACTTT. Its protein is CASSLFHAGGTLSPLHF.